Below, 24 T cell receptor beta chains from the same sample are listed, as sequenced in a study of T cells in Graves' hyperthyroidism and ophthalmopathy. RNA transcripts were the template for amplifying TCR beta CDR3 regions. During a first-round RT-PCR of the TCR CDR3, the HTBI primer set was used. TCRdb re-derived calls from the multiplex PCR reads in MiXCR, one entry per CDR3 protein. The data contain some 500,000 distinct CDR3 sequences, approximately 15% of them singletons. The sample comprised blood. These receptors were collected from a young woman with Graves' hyperthyroidism.

This clonotype turned up a few times. The rearrangement links TRBV3-1 to TRBJ2-3; 8 bases agree with TRBD2. Germline values: CDR1 LGHDT, CDR2 YNNKEL (reference sequence). V trimming: 1 base; J trimming: 1 base; junction bases outside the gene matches: 7. The CDR3 sequence is 17 residues long. Written as DNA, the CDR3 is TGTGCCAGCAGCCAAGCGGCTAGCGGGTGGGGCACAGATACGCAGTATTTT. Translation: CASSQAASGWGTDTQYF.

This clonotype was seen repeatedly, ten times or more. V gene TRBV27 combines with J gene TRBJ2-7; 9 positions match TRBD1. Germline V gene data show CDR1 as MNHEY and CDR2 as SMNVEV (reference sequence). The J segment lost 6 bases and the V segment lost 0 bases, leaving 3 bases of the junction unmatched. This CDR3 spans 14 amino acids. The CDR3 loop reads CASSLSTGGGEQYF. CDR3 DNA: TGTGCCAGCAGTTTATCGACAGGGGGAGGCGAGCAGTACTTC.

This clonotype showed up many times. This chain uses TRBV11-2 with TRBJ2-6; 12 positions agree with TRBD2. Germline assignment: CDR1 SGHAT and CDR2 FQNNGV. The CDR3 is 19 residues long. V was clipped by 5 bases and J by 0 bases; unmatched bases: 8. This CDR3 reads CASSHGTSGPTSGANVLTF. CDR3 coding DNA: TGTGCCAGCAGCCACGGGACTAGCGGGCCTACCTCTGGGGCCAACGTCCTGACTTTC.

This clonotype was detected ten times or more. The rearrangement uses TRBV2 and TRBJ2-7, with D tentatively TRBD1 (5 bases). This CDR3 has 14 residues. V lost 5 bases and J 2 bases, leaving 13 bases between the germline ends. In germline, CDR1 is SNHLY, CDR2 FYNNEI. Here the CDR3 DNA reads TGTGCCAGCAGTCCAGGGTTTCCTCCCTACGAGCAGTACGTC. This codes for CASSPGFPPYEQYV.

The table lists this clonotype with many counts. This chain connects TRBV20-1 to TRBJ2-7, with D tentatively TRBD2 (6 bases). Germline lookup yields CDR1 DFQATT and CDR2 SNEGSKA (reference sequence). The CDR3 spans 14 residues. V was shortened by 4 bases and J by 2 bases, with 15 bases between the two germline ends. The CDR3 sequence: CSAMTRRGTYEQYF. CDR3 nucleotides: TGCAGTGCTATGACCCGGCGGGGAACCTACGAGCAGTACTTC.

This chain joins TRBV24-1 and TRBJ2-1, with 8 bases aligning to TRBD1. The V and J ends lost 0 bases and 9 bases, in that order; junction bases with no gene match: 6. Germline-derived CDR1 and CDR2 are KGHDR and SFDVKD. This CDR3 is built from 15 residues. CDR3 region: CATSDLGDRRSEQFF. The DNA of the CDR3 is TGTGCCACCAGTGATTTGGGGGACAGGCGTTCTGAGCAGTTCTTC.

V and J are TRBV2 and TRBJ2-7; a possible D gene is TRBD1 (5 bases). The CDR3 has 13 amino acids. Germline CDR1 reads SNHLY; CDR2 reads FYNNEI. V lost 5 bases and J 3 bases, leaving 11 bases between the germline ends. CDR3 in amino acids: CASSLTQGYEQYF. CDR3 DNA: TGTGCCAGCAGTTTGACCCAGGGCTACGAGCAGTACTTC.

This clonotype was recorded many times. The chain joins TRBV11-2 to TRBJ2-5, with TRBD2 as a possible D gene (6 bases). Germline-derived CDR1 and CDR2 are SGHAT and FQNNGV. CDR3 size: 14 residues. V dropped 1 base and J dropped 5 bases, with 11 bases sitting between them. CDR3 amino acids: CASSLAEGRETQYF. The CDR3 DNA reads as TGTGCCAGCAGCTTAGCGGAGGGGAGGGAGACCCAGTACTTC.

This clonotype was counted only a few times. This chain uses TRBV7-3 with TRBJ2-3, with 15 bases that match TRBD2. The CDR3 has 17 residues. Germline V gene data show CDR1 as SGHTA and CDR2 as FQGTGA. V was clipped by 5 bases and J by 3 bases; unmatched bases: 6. Here the CDR3 reads CASSLGLAGGMTDTQYF. DNA of the CDR3: TGTGCCAGCAGCCTGGGACTAGCGGGAGGTATGACAGATACGCAGTATTTT. The full variable domain, rest sourced from reference TRBV7-3 and TRBJ2-3, is GAGVSQTPSNKVTEKGKYVELRCDPISGHTALYWYRQSLGQGPEFLIYFQGTGAADDSGLPNDRFFAVRPEGSVSTLKIQRTERGDSAVYLCASSLGLAGGMTDTQYFGPGTRLTVL.

This clonotype has a handful of counts. Its ends do not fully match the called genes, so a read error is possible. The chain employs TRBV3-1 and TRBJ1-5; D remains ambiguous. The CDR3 is made up of 12 amino acids. Germline V gives CDR1 LGHDT, CDR2 YNNKEL (reference sequence). The CDR3 spells CASSQAGQPRHF. The DNA for the CDR3 is TGTGCCAGCAGCCAAGCGGGTCAGCCCCGGCATTTT.

This chain links TRBV6-1 with TRBJ1-5; a possible D gene is TRBD1 (5 bases). CDR1 is MNHNS, CDR2 SASEGT, per germline. The CDR3 extends over 15 amino acids. V gave up 6 bases and J gave up 3 bases, with 15 bases separating them. In DNA, the CDR3 is TGTGCCAGCAGCGACAGCGGTTGGGTCAATCAGCCCCAGCATTTT. Its translation is CASSDSGWVNQPQHF.

A note on this clonotype: A read error may be the cause here, since a much bigger clone is one base away. This chain links TRBV5-1 with TRBJ1-1; TRBD1 is a possible D gene (6 bases). Germline values: CDR1 SGHRS, CDR2 YFSETQ. This CDR3 is built from 15 residues. In nucleotides, the CDR3 is TGCGCCAACAGCTGGGGAGGGGGGGCGAACACTGAAGCTTTCTTT. It codes for CANSWGGGANTEAFF.

As for this clonotype: This clone may be a read error of a much larger clone one base away. Since no conserved phenylalanine or tryptophan closes the CDR3, a read error is the likely cause. The chain has TRBV30 and TRBJ2-3; D is undetermined. The CDR3 covers 12 residues. Trimming took off 0 bases at V and 3 bases at J, with 4 bases between the two ends. The V gene's germline CDR1 is GTSNPN and CDR2 SVGIG (reference sequence). The CDR3 region is CAWSVGTDTQYL. In DNA form, the CDR3 reads TGTGCCTGGAGTGTCGGAACAGATACGCAGTATCTT.

This clonotype appeared many times. The chain couples TRBV7-9 to TRBJ2-7; D perhaps matches TRBD2 (7 bases). Trimming took off 1 base at V and 4 bases at J, with 14 bases between the two ends. This CDR3 is built from 15 residues. Germline CDR1 reads SEHNR; CDR2 reads FQNEAQ (reference sequence). The CDR3 here is CASSLGPGGPYEQYF. CDR3 nucleotide sequence: TGTGCCAGCAGCTTAGGTCCCGGGGGGCCTTACGAGCAGTACTTC.

This clonotype has only a few counts. V usage is TRBV6-1 and J usage is TRBJ1-2; the D is unclear. CDR1 and CDR2 from the germline V gene are MNHNS and SASEGT. CDR3 length equals 13 residues. V lost 6 bases to trimming and J lost 1 base, with 9 bases between them. The CDR3 sequence: CASSPTLNYGYTF. In DNA, the CDR3 is TGTGCCAGCAGCCCAACACTTAACTATGGCTACACCTTC.

Ten or more counts support this clonotype. The CDR3 region has the DNA TGTGCCAGTAGTTCAACACTCAGGGTTATCACTGAAGCTTTCTTT. Amino acid sequence: CASSSTLRVITEAFF. The rearrangement uses TRBV19 and TRBJ1-1; the D gene is possibly TRBD1 (5 bases). Trimming stripped 5 bases from V and 4 bases from J, with 17 bases between. The CDR3 extends over 15 amino acids. Germline V lookup: CDR1 LNHDA, CDR2 SQIVND (reference sequence).

DNA of the CDR3: TGTGCCAGTAGTTCGCCCCCCGCAGGGAACACTGAAGCTTTCTTT. It codes for CASSSPPAGNTEAFF. The chain employs TRBV19 and TRBJ1-1; D is undetermined. CDR1 is LNHDA and CDR2 is SQIVND in the germline V gene (reference sequence). The CDR3 loop spans 15 amino acids. Trimming took off 5 bases at V and 1 base at J, with 14 bases between the two ends.

Many counts were recorded for this clonotype. This chain links TRBV5-1 with TRBJ2-3, with 9 bases that match TRBD2. V shed 6 bases and J 0 bases; nucleotides not matched to a gene: 8. The CDR3 length is 16 residues. The germline gives CDR1 SGHRS, CDR2 YFSETQ. CDR3 protein: CASIARSGGSTDTQYF. The CDR3 DNA sequence: TGCGCCAGCATTGCGAGGAGCGGGGGGAGCACAGATACGCAGTATTTT.

Turning to this clonotype: The conserved phenylalanine or tryptophan is not found at the CDR3 terminus, so this likely reflects a read error. The J gene is TRBJ1-1, the V gene TRBV7-2; D is possibly TRBD1 (5 bases). The CDR3 is 13 residues long. Germline values: CDR1 SGHTA, CDR2 FQGNSA. V lost 4 bases, J lost 4 bases, and 10 bases lay in between. The chain's CDR3 is CASSWRQGTEAFL. DNA of the CDR3: TGTGCCAGCAGCTGGAGGCAGGGCACTGAAGCTTTCCTT.

Ten or more counts support this clonotype. The chain joins TRBV12-3 or TRBV12-4 to TRBJ2-7, with D possibly being TRBD2 (6 bases). Trimming stripped 5 bases from V and 3 bases from J, with 14 bases between. The CDR3 length is 14 residues. The CDR3 sequence: CASSPQGGFYEQYV. The CDR3, as DNA: TGTGCCAGCAGTCCCCAGGGAGGCTTCTACGAGCAGTACGTC.

This chain links TRBV27 with TRBJ1-6, with TRBD1 matching 8 bases. Per germline, CDR1 MNHEY and CDR2 SMNVEV (reference sequence). The CDR3 loop spans 15 amino acids. V shed 4 bases and J 6 bases; nucleotides not matched to a gene: 5. DNA for the CDR3: TGTGCCAGCAGTTCCCGGACAGGGACTAATTCACCCCTCCACTTT. Translating gives CASSSRTGTNSPLHF.

This rearrangement joins TRBV2 to TRBJ2-7; D is possibly TRBD1 (6 bases). This CDR3 region has 14 residues. CDR1 and CDR2 (germline): SNHLY, FYNNEI. Deletions cut 5 bases from V and 5 bases from J, with 16 bases between. CDR3 nucleotide sequence: TGTGCCAGCAGTTCCCGGGACATTAGTGACGAGCAGTACTTC. This sequence encodes CASSSRDISDEQYF. Supplemented by reference TRBV2 and TRBJ2-7, the full variable domain reads EPEVTQTPSHQVTQMGQEVILRCVPISNHLYFYWYRQILGQKVEFLVSFYNNEISEKSEIFDDQFSVERPDGSNFTLKIRSTKLEDSAMYFCASSSRDISDEQYFGPGTRLTVT.

In this sample, this clonotype turned up once. V and J are TRBV7-9 and TRBJ2-5; D unclear. V lost 1 base and J lost 5, with 17 bases in between. The V gene's germline CDR1 is SEHNR and CDR2 FQNEAQ (reference sequence). This CDR3 has 16 amino acids. CDR3 loop: CASSLVDYGLRETQYF. The CDR3 region has the DNA TGTGCCAGCAGCTTAGTAGATTACGGGTTGCGGGAGACCCAGTACTTC.

This chain joins TRBV19 and TRBJ1-3, with D unclear. The V gene lost 4 bases and the J gene lost 2 bases, with 15 bases spanning the gap. The CDR3 consists of 16 residues. CDR1 is LNHDA, CDR2 SQIVND, per germline (reference sequence). CDR3 nucleotides: TGTGCCAGTAGTAAGTCCCAGCGAAACACTGGAAACACCATATATTTT. This codes for CASSKSQRNTGNTIYF.